The 8 T cell receptor beta chains reported below all come from one sample, sequenced in a study of identical twins. Using its own MiXCR run on the 5' RACE reads, TCRdb lists one record per CDR3 protein. Among some 500,000 distinct CDR3 sequences listed, approximately 15% were seen once. This sample was shared with a second study, whose subject was yellow fever vaccine responses in identical twins.

Sequencing was done on a sample of CD4+ T cells sorted from blood. The receptor source for this set is a woman aged 18-29 years in good health.

J is TRBJ1-1 and V is TRBV6-1, with D unresolved. Trimming removed 5 bases from V and 5 bases from J, with 9 bases in between. This CDR3 spans 12 amino acids. Germline CDR1 MNHNS, CDR2 SASEGT. CDR3: CASSRRLTEAFF. The CDR3 region has the DNA TGTGCCAGCAGTAGGAGGTTGACTGAAGCTTTCTTT.

The chain has TRBV7-6 and TRBJ1-5; 7 bases map to TRBD1. After removal of 5 bases from V and 7 bases from J, the junction contained 8 bases not matched to a gene. This CDR3 region has 14 residues. CDR1 and CDR2 from the germline V gene are SGHVS and FNYEAQ. The CDR3: CASSPKQGLQPQHF. The CDR3 DNA reads as TGTGCCAGCAGCCCAAAACAGGGGTTACAGCCCCAGCATTTT.

This clonotype was seen only a few times. The rearrangement links TRBV3-1 to TRBJ2-1; D is uncertain. The length of the CDR3 is 14 residues. Between the trimmed V and J ends, which lost 1 base and 5 bases, there was a span of 9 bases. CDR1 LGHDT and CDR2 YNNKEL come from the germline V gene (reference sequence). CDR3 nucleotide sequence: TGTGCCAGCAGCCAAGGGGTTACACACAATGAGCAGTTCTTC. This encodes CASSQGVTHNEQFF.

The chain uses TRBV2 and TRBJ2-2, with TRBD1 matching 11 bases. Losses at the gene ends were 8 bases for V and 6 bases for J; bases not matched to a gene: 2. The CDR3 consists of 13 residues. Germline values: CDR1 SNHLY, CDR2 FYNNEI. DNA of the CDR3: TGTGCCAGCGGGACAGGGGGTGCCGGGGAGCTGTTTTTT. It yields the protein CASGTGGAGELFF.

This clonotype was counted a few times. V gene TRBV7-8 combines with J gene TRBJ2-3; 13 bases map to TRBD2. The CDR3 totals 16 residues. The V and J ends lost 5 bases and 5 bases, in that order; junction bases with no gene match: 7. The germline V gene encodes CDR1 SGHVS and CDR2 FQNEAQ. CDR3 nucleotides: TGTGCCAGCAGCGTCGGACTAGCGGGAGAGGAAGATACGCAGTATTTT. Protein sequence: CASSVGLAGEEDTQYF.

Ten or more counts support this clonotype. This chain links TRBV29-1 with TRBJ1-1; a weak D match, TRBD1 (5 bases). CDR3 length: 11 residues. Germline lookup yields CDR1 SQVTM and CDR2 ANQGSEA. The V gene lost 4 bases and the J gene lost 8 bases, with 11 bases spanning the gap. The CDR3 loop is CSVVGGTEAFF. CDR3 bases: TGCAGCGTTGTGGGGGGGACCGAAGCTTTCTTT.

This clonotype occurred a few times. The V call is TRBV5-5, the J call TRBJ2-2; D is perhaps TRBD1 or TRBD2 (7 bases each). Trimming took 6 bases from V and 4 from J, leaving 19 bases between them. CDR1 and CDR2 (germline): SGHKS, YYEKEE (reference sequence). There are 16 residues in the CDR3. As DNA, the CDR3 is TGTGCCAGCACGCAGGGAGGGGGCATGGGCACCGGGGAGCTGTTTTTT. Encoded protein: CASTQGGGMGTGELFF.

This clonotype has a handful of counts. The chain uses TRBV20-1 and TRBJ1-2; D is possibly TRBD1 (6 bases). Trimming left V 6 bases short and J 1 base short, with 18 bases between. Germline V gives CDR1 DFQATT, CDR2 SNEGSKA (reference sequence). This CDR3 contains 15 residues. As DNA, the CDR3 is TGCAGTGCCAAGACAGGACCCACATATAACTATGGCTACACCTTC. Amino acids: CSAKTGPTYNYGYTF.